The 27 T cell receptor beta chains given below trace back to one sample, sequenced in a study of radiation and T cells in renal cell carcinoma. The treatment was: 15 Gy SBRT to primary tumor, nephrectomy 4 weeks later. TCRdb's copy holds only in-frame clones and misses some; the assay was immunoSEQ multiplex PCR. The repertoire holds around 16,000 clones, with roughly 64% as singletons. Specimen: tumor tissue, collected from a patient whose treatment included radiotherapy and nephrectomy. The receptor set was obtained from an older woman with renal cell carcinoma.

This chain joins TRBV2 and TRBJ2-5; 11 bases are shared with TRBD2. The CDR3 is 16 amino acids. V was clipped by 6 bases and J by 4 bases; unmatched bases: 10. CDR1 and CDR2 (germline): SNHLY, FYNNEI. CDR3 sequence (DNA): TGTGCCAGCAGAAAGGATAGCGGGGGGGCTTCAGAGACCCAGTACTTC. It translates to CASRKDSGGASETQYF.

This chain connects TRBV19 to TRBJ2-7; weak D call: TRBD1 (5 bases). V dropped 3 bases and J dropped 0 bases, with 12 bases sitting between them. The CDR3 length is 15 residues. CDR1 and CDR2 from the germline V gene are LNHDA and SQIVND (reference sequence). DNA of the CDR3: TGTGCCAGTAGTATGGGGCAGCCGAGCTCCTACGAGCAGTACTTC. Its translation: CASSMGQPSSYEQYF. Filled out from reference TRBV19 and TRBJ2-7, the complete variable domain reads DGGITQSPKYLFRKEGQNVTLSCEQNLNHDAMYWYRQDPGQGLRLIYYSQIVNDFQKGDIAEGYSVSREKKESFPLTVTSAQKNPTAFYLCASSMGQPSSYEQYFGPGTRLTVT.

The J gene is TRBJ2-7, the V gene TRBV4-1; D not resolved. The V gene's germline CDR1 is MGHRA and CDR2 YSYEKL. V lost 0 bases, J lost 0 bases, and 9 bases lay in between. The CDR3 has 15 amino acids. DNA for the CDR3: TGCGCCAGCAGCCAAGACAGACCAAGCTCCTACGAGCAGTACTTC. Translation gives CASSQDRPSSYEQYF.

This clone was seen more than once but under ten times. The CDR3 nucleotides are TGTGCCAGCAGCTTAGGGGTAGTTCAGCCCCAGCATTTT. This gives the protein CASSLGVVQPQHF. The gene calls are TRBV7-8 and TRBJ1-5, with no clear D. Trimming pared 1 base from V and 6 bases from J, leaving 7 bases between. The CDR3 loop spans 13 amino acids. CDR1 and CDR2 from the germline V gene are SGHVS and FQNEAQ.

CDR3 sequence reads: CASSYSVQGAQSYF. The DNA of the CDR3 is TGTGCCAGCAGTTACTCCGTTCAAGGGGCTCAATCGTACTTC. The V gene is TRBV6-5, the J gene TRBJ2-7; tentative D call: TRBD1 (5 bases). V shed 0 bases and J shed 12 bases, with 18 bases lying between them. Germline V CDR1 and CDR2: MNHEY, SVGAGI. This CDR3 has 14 residues.

The V and J genes are TRBV19 and TRBJ2-7; D ambiguous. Germline CDR1 and CDR2: LNHDA and SQIVND (reference sequence). The CDR3 is 13 residues long. The V end lost 1 base, the J end lost 2 bases, and 6 bases lay between the germline ends. The CDR3 loop is CASSIGVAYEQYF. The CDR3 region has the DNA TGTGCCAGTAGTATAGGGGTGGCCTACGAGCAGTACTTC.

V and J are TRBV6-1 and TRBJ1-2; possibly TRBD1 for D (5 bases). The CDR3 sequence is 14 residues long. The ends were cut back, 5 bases at V and 5 bases at J, with 15 bases in the middle. Germline V CDR1 and CDR2: MNHNS, SASEGT. The CDR3 is CASSPPGRIYGYTF. Written as DNA, the CDR3 is TGTGCCAGCAGTCCCCCGGGACGGATTTATGGCTACACCTTC.

The V and J genes are TRBV7-2 and TRBJ2-1; no definite D call. Between the trimmed V and J ends, which lost 7 bases and 6 bases, there was a span of 13 bases. The CDR3 totals 13 residues. Germline-derived CDR1 and CDR2 are SGHTA and FQGNSA. The CDR3 loop reads CASTREGPNEQFF. CDR3 in DNA: TGTGCCAGCACCAGAGAAGGGCCCAATGAGCAGTTCTTC. Together with reference TRBV7-2 and TRBJ2-1, the CDR3 gives the full variable domain: GAGVSQSPSNKVTEKGKDVELRCDPISGHTALYWYRQSLGQGLEFLIYFQGNSAPDKSGLPSDRFSAERTGGSVSTLTIQRTQQEDSAVYLCASTREGPNEQFFGPGTRLTVL.

The chain recombines TRBV5-6 with TRBJ1-2; the match to TRBD1 covers 8 bases. The CDR3 covers 15 residues. Germline values: CDR1 SGHDT, CDR2 YYEEEE. V lost 1 base, J lost 8 bases, and 10 bases stayed unmatched. The CDR3 DNA sequence: TGTGCCAGCAGCTTGACCGGCAGGGGGCCCGGAGGCTACACCTTC. It yields the protein CASSLTGRGPGGYTF.

The chain carries TRBV27 and TRBJ1-1, with 9 bases identical to TRBD1. The trim removed 6 bases at V and 1 base at J, leaving 9 bases unmatched. CDR1 and CDR2 from the germline V gene are MNHEY and SMNVEV (reference sequence). The CDR3 totals 16 residues. In DNA form, the CDR3 reads TGTGCCAGCAGCCCCCACTCGGACAGGGGGAACACTGAAGCTTTCTTT. Translation gives CASSPHSDRGNTEAFF.

This chain links TRBV27 with TRBJ1-2; the D is unclear. The CDR3 covers 13 residues. V was clipped by 0 bases and J by 5 bases, with 7 bases between them. Germline loops: CDR1 MNHEY, CDR2 SMNVEV (reference sequence). The CDR3 DNA reads as TGTGCCAGCAGTTTATCGGCGGTGTATGGCTACACCTTC. It codes for CASSLSAVYGYTF.

The J gene is TRBJ2-3, the V gene TRBV7-3; no clear D gene. This CDR3 has 13 residues. Trimming took off 2 bases at V and 4 bases at J, with 7 bases between the two ends. Germline lookup yields CDR1 SGHTA and CDR2 FQGTGA. The CDR3, as DNA: TGTGCCAGCAGCTTAGGTCACGCAGATACGCAGTATTTT. It specifies CASSLGHADTQYF.

V is TRBV5-8 and J is TRBJ1-3; D is undetermined. CDR3 size: 12 residues. V lost 1 base, J lost 4 bases, and 3 bases lay in between. Looked up from germline, CDR1 is SGHTS and CDR2 is YDEGEE. The CDR3 loop reads CASSLRGNTIYF. Here the CDR3 DNA reads TGTGCCAGCAGCTTGCGGGGAAACACCATATATTTT.

CDR3 nucleotides: TGTGCCAGCAGTGGAAACAGGGACTCCTACGAGCAGTACTTC. It is translated as CASSGNRDSYEQYF. J is TRBJ2-7 and V is TRBV6-1; perhaps TRBD1 as D (6 bases). The CDR3 has 14 amino acids. Trimming removed 4 bases from V and 0 bases from J, with 10 bases in between. Germline V gene data show CDR1 as MNHNS and CDR2 as SASEGT.

This clone was observed a handful of times. The V and J genes are TRBV5-6 and TRBJ2-7; 9 bases align to TRBD2. The V and J ends lost 1 base and 4 bases, in that order; junction bases with no gene match: 6. CDR1 is SGHDT and CDR2 is YYEEEE in the germline V gene. This CDR3 is built from 15 residues. The CDR3 loop reads CASSLMGGRAYEQYF. The CDR3, as DNA: TGTGCCAGCAGCTTGATGGGCGGGAGGGCGTACGAGCAGTACTTC.

Here the CDR3 DNA reads TGTGCCAGTATCTCGACTAGCGGATCCCCCGGGGAGCTGTTTTTT. Translated: CASISTSGSPGELFF. The rearrangement links TRBV19 to TRBJ2-2; 9 positions agree with TRBD2. Unmatched junction bases numbered 9, after V lost 7 bases and J lost 6 bases. CDR3 size: 15 residues. From germline, CDR1 is LNHDA and CDR2 SQIVND (reference sequence).

This clone was picked up a small number of times. The V call is TRBV19, the J call TRBJ1-2; D may be TRBD1 (5 bases). CDR1 is LNHDA, CDR2 SQIVND, per germline (reference sequence). This CDR3 comprises 12 residues. Trimming cost V 10 bases and J 4 bases, with 13 bases left between them. CDR3: CATRGGSYGYTF. The CDR3 bases are TGTGCCACAAGGGGAGGAAGCTATGGCTACACCTTC.

CDR3 residues: CASSQDPRIAGPKETQYF. CDR3 sequence (DNA): TGCGCCAGCAGCCAAGATCCCCGGATAGCGGGGCCGAAAGAGACCCAGTACTTC. The chain is built from TRBV4-1 and TRBJ2-5; TRBD2 agrees at 8 bases. The J segment lost 3 bases and the V segment lost 0 bases, leaving 12 bases of the junction unmatched. Germline-derived CDR1 and CDR2 are MGHRA and YSYEKL. This CDR3 is built from 18 residues.

This clone was seen a few times. The chain joins TRBV15 to TRBJ1-4; TRBD1 matches at 7 bases. J gave up 4 bases and V 2 bases, and 4 bases lay outside the gene matches. CDR3 length equals 15 residues. Germline lookup yields CDR1 LNHNV and CDR2 YYDKDF (reference sequence). DNA of the CDR3: TGTGCCACCAGCAGATCCGGGACAGATAATGAAAAACTGTTTTTT. Amino acid sequence: CATSRSGTDNEKLFF.

J is TRBJ2-3 and V is TRBV19, with D tentatively TRBD1 (6 bases). Between the trimmed V and J ends, which lost 3 bases and 1 base, there was a span of 11 bases. CDR3 length: 15 amino acids. Per germline, CDR1 LNHDA and CDR2 SQIVND (reference sequence). Written as DNA, the CDR3 is TGTGCCAGTAGTATGTCGACAGGCGGCACAGATACGCAGTATTTT. This translates into CASSMSTGGTDTQYF.

This chain connects TRBV6-5 to TRBJ1-3; D perhaps matches TRBD1 (6 bases). This CDR3 contains 16 residues. The V gene lost 2 bases and the J gene lost 0 bases, with 11 bases spanning the gap. CDR1 is MNHEY, CDR2 SVGAGI, per germline. DNA of the CDR3: TGTGCCAGCAGTTACCGGGGGGCCTCCTCTGGAAACACCATATATTTT. This encodes CASSYRGASSGNTIYF.

The rearrangement links TRBV7-9 to TRBJ2-7; 7 bases align to TRBD2. Germline trimming cut 6 bases from V and 4 bases from J; bases unmatched to any gene: 12. Germline V gene sequence: CDR1 SEHNR, CDR2 FQNEAQ (reference sequence). This CDR3 has 15 residues. The CDR3 DNA is TGTGCCAGCAGGCCAAGTAGCGGGTCGGCTTACGAGCAGTACTTC. As protein: CASRPSSGSAYEQYF.

The chain employs TRBV11-2 and TRBJ2-2; a weak D match, TRBD2 (5 bases). CDR1 is SGHAT and CDR2 is FQNNGV in the germline V gene. This CDR3 contains 15 residues. Trimming took off 8 bases at V and 0 bases at J, with 13 bases between the two ends. The CDR3 DNA follows: TGTGCCAGCGAATGGGGAGCGTCGAACACCGGGGAGCTGTTTTTT. Amino acid sequence: CASEWGASNTGELFF. Together with reference TRBV11-2 and TRBJ2-2, the CDR3 gives the full variable domain: EAGVAQSPRYKIIEKRQSVAFWCNPISGHATLYWYQQILGQGPKLLIQFQNNGVVDDSQLPKDRFSAERLKGVDSTLKIQPAKLEDSAVYLCASEWGASNTGELFFGEGSRLTVL.

J is TRBJ1-2 and V is TRBV5-4; 7 bases are a match to TRBD1. The V gene end was trimmed by 4 bases and the J gene end by 4 bases; junction bases not matched to a gene: 4. This CDR3 contains 13 residues. The germline gives CDR1 SGHNT, CDR2 YYREEE (reference sequence). DNA for the CDR3: TGTGCCAGCAGCCGAGACAGGGCCTATGGCTACACCTTC. As protein: CASSRDRAYGYTF.

This clone was counted a single time. The rearrangement links TRBV30 to TRBJ2-3, with D uncertain. The CDR3 has 12 residues. Trimming shortened V by 0 bases and J by 5 bases, and 6 bases separated the two germline ends. The germline V gene encodes CDR1 GTSNPN and CDR2 SVGIG (reference sequence). CDR3 in amino acids: CAWSVSRDTQYF. The CDR3 DNA is TGTGCCTGGAGTGTTTCTCGAGATACGCAGTATTTT. Variable domain in full (rest from reference TRBV30 and TRBJ2-3): SQTIHQWPATLVQPVGSPLSLECTVEGTSNPNLYWYRQAAGRGLQLLFYSVGIGQISSEVPQNLSASRPQDRQFILSSKKLLLSDSGFYLCAWSVSRDTQYFGPGTRLTVL.

This clone turned up a few times. CDR3 sequence reads: CASSYSGGYGNQPQHF. In DNA, the CDR3 is TGTGCCAGCAGTTACTCGGGCGGGTATGGCAATCAGCCCCAGCATTTT. The chain links TRBV6-6 to TRBJ1-5; D unresolved. The germline V gene has CDR1 MNHNY and CDR2 SVGAGI (reference sequence). Trimming cost V 0 bases and J 2 bases, with 11 bases left between them. The CDR3 sequence is 16 residues long.

The chain carries TRBV18 and TRBJ1-1, with TRBD1 matching over 10 bases. Germline-derived CDR1 and CDR2 are KGHSH and LQKENI. The CDR3 loop spans 16 amino acids. The trim removed 0 bases at V and 6 bases at J, leaving 7 bases unmatched. The DNA of the CDR3 is TGTGCCAGCTCACCACCGACCGTTGGGACAGGGGCTGAAGCTTTCTTT. Translation gives CASSPPTVGTGAEAFF.